This T cell receptor (beta chain) was recorded in a study of cytomegalovirus exposure and HLA in healthy donors. Looking at the study overall: Roughly 80 million unique TCRs from HLA-typed donors made up an early data release.

General study findings and limits: CMV serostatus was the sole immune exposure information available. Sequencing likely produced, as an artifact, a cluster of highly shared sequence variants.

With regard to this clone: Antigen: not known.

Germline V gene sequence: CDR1 SNHLY, CDR2 FYNNEI. The CDR3 consists of 13 residues. V shed 7 bases, J shed 8 bases, and the junction held 4 bases outside the gene matches. Amplification used 60 Vbeta primers and 13 Jbeta primers. How the authors handled the data: Later work found tens of millions of unique TCR beta chains, with roughly 11 million shared. TCRdb's table, derived via immunoSEQ multiplex PCR, lists solely in-frame clones and lacks some. V and J calls plus clone size are reproduced from that table; the DNA served to infer D and trimming. In total, the table holds around 70,000 clones. This clonotype was sampled from a man aged 40-49 years in good health and CMV-seronegative. The material sequenced was PBMCs. The chain recombines TRBV2 with TRBJ1-6; 8 positions agree with TRBD1. The CDR3 bases are TGTGCCAGCAACGACAGGGGAGATTCACCCCTCCACTTT. Its protein product is CASNDRGDSPLHF. Combining the CDR3 with reference TRBV2 and TRBJ1-6 gives the whole variable domain EPEVTQTPSHQVTQMGQEVILRCVPISNHLYFYWYRQILGQKVEFLVSFYNNEISEKSEIFDDQFSVERPDGSNFTLKIRSTKLEDSAMYFCASNDRGDSPLHFGNGTRLTVT.